The sequence of this T cell receptor (beta chain) was determined in a study of vaccination and CD4 T cells after COVID-19. Across the whole study: The convalescents were made up of six males and four females, two of whom were Hispanic. The BNT162b2 or mRNA-1273 vaccine was given to participants in two doses. A median of roughly 72 days (range 14 to 241) separated dose two from the taking of post-vaccine samples. General observations from the study: Median SARS-CoV-2-reactive clonotype numbers went from 21 to 38; this increase was not significant.

The Oncomine TCR Beta short-read assay was applied to DNA of cultured CD4+ T cells. A single record per CDR3 protein comes from TCRdb applying MiXCR to the PCR reads. The table records 25,000 or so distinct CDR3 sequences, around 70% of them present only once. The treatment denotes: roughly 10-day PBMC culture with coronavirus spike peptide pools or control peptides (ViraFEST assay). With respect to this clonotype: Its target is not known.

Germline assignment: CDR1 KGHSH and CDR2 LQKENI. V lost 2 bases to trimming and J lost 1 base, with 5 bases between them. This CDR3 has 13 residues. The chain has TRBV18 and TRBJ1-1; tentative D call: TRBD1 (5 bases). This receptor was taken from a human donor who received a COVID-19 vaccine. The sequences come from CD4+ T cells from blood, cultured in vitro, collected after SARS-CoV-2 vaccination. The CDR3 bases are TGTGCCAGCTCACCAGGGGGGAACACTGAAGCTTTCTTT. Its protein product is CASSPGGNTEAFF.